Listed here are 14 T cell receptor beta chains from one sample, sequenced in a study of cytomegalovirus exposure and HLA in healthy donors. Primers for the PCR totalled 60 Vbeta and 13 Jbeta. Sequencing was performed with immunoSEQ multiplex PCR; in TCRdb, only in-frame clones are kept and a portion is missing. The data contain approximately 190,000 clones, 75% to 80% of them singletons. Sequences were obtained from PBMCs. These receptors came from a woman younger than 45 in good health and CMV-seropositive.

The rearrangement uses TRBV7-6 and TRBJ2-2, with 8 bases that match TRBD2. The germline V gene encodes CDR1 SGHVS and CDR2 FNYEAQ. With 6 bases clipped from V and 2 bases from J, the junction kept 8 bases outside the gene matches. The CDR3 runs to 16 residues. CDR3 residues: CASRIHSGVNTGELFF. The CDR3, as DNA: TGTGCCAGCAGAATCCATAGCGGGGTTAACACCGGGGAGCTGTTTTTT.

This chain connects TRBV2 to TRBJ2-5; TRBD2 agrees at 12 bases. The CDR3 length is 16 residues. Germline V gene lookup returns CDR1 SNHLY and CDR2 FYNNEI. V dropped 1 base and J dropped 6; count of bases not matched to a gene: 6. The CDR3 reads CASSEVGLAGMKTQYF. CDR3 nucleotide sequence: TGTGCCAGCAGTGAAGTTGGACTAGCGGGGATGAAGACCCAGTACTTC.

V usage is TRBV18 and J usage is TRBJ2-1, with 10 bases fitting TRBD2. The ends lost 3 bases at V and 7 bases at J; junction bases unmatched: 9. From germline, CDR1 is KGHSH and CDR2 LQKENI. The CDR3 has 16 residues. In DNA form, the CDR3 reads TGTGCCAGCTCACCCCTGGGGCTAGCGGGGGATAATGAGCAGTTCTTC. Its translation is CASSPLGLAGDNEQFF.

This clone was counted a single time. The V and J genes are TRBV19 and TRBJ2-1, with a weak D call TRBD1 (5 bases). Germline V CDR1 and CDR2: LNHDA, SQIVND (reference sequence). The CDR3 runs to 11 residues. V lost 3 bases to trimming and J lost 14 bases, with 11 bases between them. The CDR3 DNA is TGTGCCAGTAGTATCAAGACAGTAAAGTTCTTC. It yields the protein CASSIKTVKFF.

The CDR3 nucleotides are TGTGCCAGCCCGCCCCGCTGGGGAGGGAGCCATAGCAATCAGCCCCAGCATTTT. This translates into CASPPRWGGSHSNQPQHF. This sequence joins TRBV6-9 and TRBJ1-5; D call uncertain. V was shortened by 8 bases and J by 0 bases, with 23 bases between the two germline ends. The germline CDR1 and CDR2 sequences are MNHGY and SVAAGI. The CDR3 totals 18 residues.

The J gene is TRBJ2-7, the V gene TRBV27; D possibly corresponds to TRBD2 (6 bases). Between the trimmed V and J ends, which lost 8 bases and 1 base, there was a span of 12 bases. Germline V CDR1 and CDR2: MNHEY, SMNVEV (reference sequence). CDR3 length: 13 amino acids. The CDR3 protein is CASGGVRSYEQYF. For the CDR3, the DNA is TGTGCCAGCGGAGGGGTCAGGTCCTACGAGCAGTACTTC.

The chain has TRBV6-1 and TRBJ2-1; 8 bases fit TRBD2. Germline V gives CDR1 MNHNS, CDR2 SASEGT. The trim removed 6 bases at V and 5 bases at J, leaving 9 bases unmatched. The CDR3 has 15 amino acids. The CDR3 DNA reads TGTGCCAGCAGGTTTTCAGCGGGAGTCGACAATGAGCAGTTCTTC. It specifies CASRFSAGVDNEQFF.

The rearrangement joins TRBV7-2 to TRBJ2-7; 7 nucleotides align to TRBD2. The germline CDR1 and CDR2 sequences are SGHTA and FQGNSA. This CDR3 is built from 14 residues. V shed 3 bases and J 2 bases; nucleotides not matched to a gene: 4. The CDR3 region is CASSFRTSPYEQYF. CDR3 in DNA: TGTGCCAGCAGCTTCCGGACTAGTCCCTACGAGCAGTACTTC.

The chain employs TRBV29-1 and TRBJ2-1; 11 nucleotides match TRBD2. With V trimmed by 7 bases and J by 8 bases, 7 bases remained unmatched. The CDR3 is 13 residues long. Germline V gene sequence: CDR1 SQVTM, CDR2 ANQGSEA. In DNA form, the CDR3 reads TGCAGCGGTAGCGGGGGGGCCCAGTATGAGCAGTTCTTC. Translating it yields CSGSGGAQYEQFF.

This chain uses TRBV4-2 with TRBJ1-1; 9 nucleotides agree with TRBD1. The CDR3 totals 16 residues. Germline V gives CDR1 LGHNA, CDR2 YNFKEQ. V lost 3 bases to trimming and J lost 1 base; unmatched junction nucleotides: 6. The CDR3 DNA is TGTGCCAGCAGCCAGCTGACAGGGGGTGGGAACACTGAAGCTTTCTTT. This sequence encodes CASSQLTGGGNTEAFF.

The gene calls are TRBV10-1 and TRBJ1-4; maybe TRBD1 (6 bases). Trimming took off 8 bases at V and 0 bases at J, with 16 bases between the two ends. The CDR3 length is 16 residues. The germline CDR1 and CDR2 sequences are WNHNN and SYGVQD (reference sequence). The CDR3 region has the DNA TGCGCCAGCCCACAGGGCTACCTCGCAACTAATGAAAAACTGTTTTTT. Translation: CASPQGYLATNEKLFF.

This clone has more than one count but fewer than ten. The CDR3 spells CASSLEISPNYGYTF. DNA for the CDR3: TGTGCCAGCAGCTTGGAGATCAGCCCTAACTATGGCTACACCTTC. The V and J genes are TRBV7-8 and TRBJ1-2; D remains ambiguous. Germline V gene lookup returns CDR1 SGHVS and CDR2 FQNEAQ. This CDR3 is built from 15 residues. Trimming shortened V by 3 bases and J by 0 bases, and 11 bases separated the two germline ends.

The chain employs TRBV19 and TRBJ2-7; 9 bases match TRBD1. CDR3 size: 14 residues. V gave up 6 bases and J gave up 7 bases; unmatched junction bases: 10. The V gene's germline CDR1 is LNHDA and CDR2 SQIVND (reference sequence). CDR3 region: CASSPGTGPGEQYF. DNA of the CDR3: TGTGCCAGTAGCCCCGGGACAGGGCCGGGGGAGCAGTACTTC.

The V call is TRBV6-5, the J call TRBJ1-1, with D possibly being TRBD1 (6 bases). V lost 6 bases and J lost 2, with 10 bases in between. CDR1 and CDR2 from the germline V gene are MNHEY and SVGAGI. The CDR3 is made up of 13 amino acids. The CDR3 sequence: CASSWTANTEAFF. In DNA, the CDR3 is TGTGCCAGCAGCTGGACAGCAAACACTGAAGCTTTCTTT.